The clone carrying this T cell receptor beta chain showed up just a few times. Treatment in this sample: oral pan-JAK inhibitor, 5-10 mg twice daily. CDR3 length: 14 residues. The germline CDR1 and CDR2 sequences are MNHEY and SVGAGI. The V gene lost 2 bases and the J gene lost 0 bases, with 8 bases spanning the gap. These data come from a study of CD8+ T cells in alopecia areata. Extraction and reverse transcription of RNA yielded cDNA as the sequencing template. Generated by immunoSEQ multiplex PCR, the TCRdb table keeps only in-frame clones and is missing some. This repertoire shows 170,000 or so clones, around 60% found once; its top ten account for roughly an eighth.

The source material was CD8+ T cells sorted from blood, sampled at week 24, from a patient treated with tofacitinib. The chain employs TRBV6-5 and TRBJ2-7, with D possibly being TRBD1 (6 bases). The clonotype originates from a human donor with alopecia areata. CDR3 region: CASSYGGTSYEQYF. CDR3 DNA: TGTGCCAGCAGTTACGGGGGCACCTCCTACGAGCAGTACTTC.